This entry is about one TCR beta chain. What it binds is unknown. This sample stems from a study of cytomegalovirus exposure and HLA in healthy donors. Findings and limits, study-wide: Later on, an analysis tied approximately 15,000 TCR beta sequences to HLA alleles at 0.05 false discovery rate. In a later analysis, most CMV-associated TCR beta chains appeared HLA-restricted. Sequences of the TCR beta chain were said to predict the HLA-A and HLA-B alleles of most subjects accurately.

It was with 60 Vbeta and 13 Jbeta primers that the PCR ran. Libraries were prepared by immunoSEQ multiplex PCR; TCRdb keeps only in-frame clonotypes and omits some of them. The data contain around 140,000 clones, more than 60% of them singletons. V gave up 6 bases and J gave up 4 bases, with 15 bases separating them. The CDR3 is 14 amino acids. Germline V lookup: CDR1 SGHTA, CDR2 FQGNSA. The material sequenced was PBMCs. The clonotype originates from a woman aged 55 to 70 in good health and CMV-seronegative. The chain recombines TRBV7-2 with TRBJ1-1, with a possible D match to TRBD1 (5 bases). The CDR3 sequence is CASRIDRGSTEAFF. The DNA for the CDR3 is TGTGCCAGCAGAATTGACCGGGGGAGCACTGAAGCTTTCTTT.